Below are 16 T cell receptor beta chains sequenced from a single sample in a study of blood T cell repertoires in COVID-19. TCRdb's copy holds only in-frame clones and misses some; the assay was immunoSEQ multiplex PCR. This table has around 310,000 clones, 89% appearing once. Sequenced: PBMCs or T cells enriched from blood (not recorded which). These receptors originate from a middle-aged woman who had recovered from COVID-19.

The chain recombines TRBV7-9 with TRBJ1-1, with D unresolved. The germline gives CDR1 SEHNR, CDR2 FQNEAQ (reference sequence). Between the trimmed V and J ends, which lost 5 bases and 1 base, there was a span of 11 bases. CDR3 length equals 14 residues. In nucleotides, the CDR3 is TGTGCCAGCAGCCGCGGAATACCGAACACTGAAGCTTTCTTT. It yields the protein CASSRGIPNTEAFF.

The V and J genes are TRBV7-9 and TRBJ1-4; tentative D call: TRBD1 (5 bases). The CDR3 loop spans 13 amino acids. In germline, CDR1 is SEHNR, CDR2 FQNEAQ (reference sequence). Trimming shortened V by 0 bases and J by 7 bases, and 6 bases separated the two germline ends. The CDR3 DNA is TGTGCCAGCAGCTTAGCAGGGGTTGAAAAACTGTTTTTT. Amino acid sequence: CASSLAGVEKLFF.

The rearrangement uses TRBV27 and TRBJ1-1; tentatively, D is TRBD1 (6 bases). Germline CDR1 is MNHEY and CDR2 is SMNVEV (reference sequence). Trimming pared 5 bases from V and 3 bases from J, leaving 10 bases between. There are 13 residues in the CDR3. The CDR3 region has the DNA TGTGCCAGCAGTATCGGACAGCACACTGAAGCTTTCTTT. Amino acid sequence: CASSIGQHTEAFF.

This chain uses TRBV9 with TRBJ2-7, with 9 bases fitting TRBD2. The CDR3 is 14 amino acids. The V and J ends lost 3 bases and 4 bases, in that order; junction bases with no gene match: 5. Germline lookup yields CDR1 SGDLS and CDR2 YYNGEE. The CDR3 loop is CASSGGLAGYEQYF. The DNA of the CDR3 is TGTGCCAGCAGCGGGGGACTAGCTGGGTACGAGCAGTACTTC.

The chain links TRBV27 to TRBJ1-3, with TRBD1 as a possible D gene (6 bases). The germline gives CDR1 MNHEY, CDR2 SMNVEV (reference sequence). The CDR3 length is 14 residues. Trimming took 7 bases from V and 0 from J, leaving 10 bases between them. DNA of the CDR3: TGTGCCAGCAATACAGGGTGCTCTGGAAACACCATATATTTT. Its translation is CASNTGCSGNTIYF.

The chain joins TRBV6-2 or TRBV6-3 to TRBJ2-5; the match to TRBD2 covers 11 bases. In germline, CDR1 is MNHEY, CDR2 SVGEGT. The J segment lost 0 bases and the V segment lost 0 bases, leaving 6 bases of the junction unmatched. The CDR3 length is 18 residues. CDR3 DNA: TGTGCCAGCAGTTACTCCCTCCCTAGCGGGGGGTACCAAGAGACCCAGTACTTC. This codes for CASSYSLPSGGYQETQYF.

The V gene is TRBV9, the J gene TRBJ2-4; no clear D. The CDR3 consists of 14 residues. With 5 bases removed from V and 7 bases from J, the gap between germline ends came to 16 bases. The germline gives CDR1 SGDLS, CDR2 YYNGEE. The CDR3 is CASSGPALTNIQYF. In nucleotides, the CDR3 is TGTGCCAGCAGTGGGCCGGCCCTGACGAACATTCAGTACTTC.

The genes are TRBV6-2 or TRBV6-3 and TRBJ2-1, with TRBD2 matching 9 bases. Germline trimming cut 4 bases from V and 8 bases from J; bases unmatched to any gene: 15. The CDR3 is 17 residues long. The V gene's germline CDR1 is MNHEY and CDR2 SVGEGT. CDR3 DNA sequence: TGTGCCAGCAGTTCCCTTACGGTAGCGGGAGATGATGATGAGCAGTTCTTC. Its translation: CASSSLTVAGDDDEQFF.

The CDR3 nucleotides are TGTGCCATCAGTGAGGCTGGGCCCGGGGGAAACGAGCAGTACTTC. It is translated as CAISEAGPGGNEQYF. This chain uses TRBV10-3 with TRBJ2-7; D may be TRBD2 (6 bases). V was pared by 2 bases and J by 5 bases, with 16 bases between. This CDR3 comprises 15 residues. Germline values: CDR1 ENHRY, CDR2 SYGVKD.

The chain joins TRBV5-4 to TRBJ2-5; tentatively, D is TRBD2 (5 bases). The CDR3 spans 17 residues. Germline CDR1 reads SGHNT; CDR2 reads YYREEE (reference sequence). V was shortened by 4 bases and J by 3 bases, with 22 bases between the two germline ends. The CDR3 DNA reads as TGTGCCAGCAGCCGGCTGCAGGACTTGCTACCAAAAGAGACCCAGTACTTC. Its protein is CASSRLQDLLPKETQYF.

The chain carries TRBV28 and TRBJ1-5; D not certain. There are 16 residues in the CDR3. V was shortened by 7 bases and J by 4 bases, with 20 bases between the two germline ends. Germline V CDR1 and CDR2: MDHEN, SYDVKM. The CDR3 nucleotides read TGTGCCAGCAAACCTGGACTGAGCCGTCGAAATCAGCCCCAGCATTTT. It encodes CASKPGLSRRNQPQHF.

The rearrangement uses TRBV6-8 and TRBJ2-7, with D perhaps matching TRBD1 (6 bases). CDR1 and CDR2 (germline): MNHGY, SAAAGT. The CDR3 extends over 14 amino acids. V gave up 0 bases and J gave up 5 bases, with 11 bases separating them. CDR3 loop: CASSYSVGQHEQYF. CDR3 nucleotide sequence: TGTGCCAGCAGTTACTCGGTCGGACAGCACGAGCAGTACTTC.

The chain has TRBV25-1 and TRBJ1-4, with D possibly TRBD1 on 6 matching bases. Trimming pared 5 bases from V and 4 bases from J, leaving 11 bases between. The CDR3 covers 14 residues. Germline V gene sequence: CDR1 MGHDK, CDR2 SYGVNS. The DNA of the CDR3 is TGTGCCAGCAGTCAGGGAGGGGGTAATGAAAAACTGTTTTTT. Amino acid sequence: CASSQGGGNEKLFF. Full variable domain (missing parts from reference TRBV25-1 and TRBJ1-4): EADIYQTPRYLVIGTGKKITLECSQTMGHDKMYWYQQDPGMELHLIHYSYGVNSTEKGDLSSESTVSRIRTEHFPLTLESARPSHTSQYLCASSQGGGNEKLFFGSGTQLSVL.

The rearrangement links TRBV9 to TRBJ1-4, with D possibly TRBD1 on 5 matching bases. CDR3 size: 14 residues. Germline V gives CDR1 SGDLS, CDR2 YYNGEE. Trimming removed 0 bases at V and 8 bases at J, with 11 bases between. CDR3: CASSVAGKNEKLFF. CDR3 coding DNA: TGTGCCAGCAGCGTAGCAGGGAAGAACGAAAAACTGTTTTTT.

The chain combines TRBV14 with TRBJ2-5; the D gene is possibly TRBD1 (6 bases). This CDR3 has 12 amino acids. V lost 1 base to trimming and J lost 11 bases, with 11 bases between them. Germline values: CDR1 SGHDN, CDR2 FVKESK. CDR3 bases: TGTGCCAGCAGCCAAGCCCGGGACATGCAGTACTTC. It specifies CASSQARDMQYF.

The V and J genes are TRBV19 and TRBJ1-1; TRBD1 is a possible D gene (5 bases). CDR1 and CDR2 (germline): LNHDA, SQIVND (reference sequence). The CDR3 spans 14 residues. V was cut by 5 bases and J by 5 bases, with 15 bases left in between. For the CDR3, the DNA is TGTGCCAGTAGTGGGGGGTGGTTAAAGACTGAAGCTTTCTTT. Amino acids: CASSGGWLKTEAFF.